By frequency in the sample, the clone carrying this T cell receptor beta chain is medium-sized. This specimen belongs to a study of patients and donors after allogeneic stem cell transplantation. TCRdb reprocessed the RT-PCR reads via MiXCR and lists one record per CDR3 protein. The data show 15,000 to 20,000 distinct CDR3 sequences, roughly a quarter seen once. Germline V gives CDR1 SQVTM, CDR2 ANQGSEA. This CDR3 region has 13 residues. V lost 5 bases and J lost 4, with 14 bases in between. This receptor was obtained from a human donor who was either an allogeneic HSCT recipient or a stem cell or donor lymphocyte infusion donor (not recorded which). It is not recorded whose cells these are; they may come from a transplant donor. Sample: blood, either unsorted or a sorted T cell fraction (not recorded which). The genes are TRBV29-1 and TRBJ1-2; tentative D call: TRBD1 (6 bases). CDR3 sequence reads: CSVSARGGYGYTF. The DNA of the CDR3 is TGCAGCGTTTCCGCCAGGGGCGGCTATGGCTACACCTTC.